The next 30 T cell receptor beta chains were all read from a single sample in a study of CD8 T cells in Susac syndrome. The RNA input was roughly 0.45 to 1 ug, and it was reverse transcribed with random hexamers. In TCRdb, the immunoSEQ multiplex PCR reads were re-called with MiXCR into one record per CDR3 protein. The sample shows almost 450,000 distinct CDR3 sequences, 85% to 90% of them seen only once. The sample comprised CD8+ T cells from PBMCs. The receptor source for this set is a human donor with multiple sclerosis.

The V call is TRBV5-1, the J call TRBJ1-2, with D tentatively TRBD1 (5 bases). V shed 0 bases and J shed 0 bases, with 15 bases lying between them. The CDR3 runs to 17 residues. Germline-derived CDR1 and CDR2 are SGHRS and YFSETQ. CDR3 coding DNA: TGCGCCAGCAGCTTGGAATGGGGACGGAGTGCTAACTATGGCTACACCTTC. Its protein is CASSLEWGRSANYGYTF.

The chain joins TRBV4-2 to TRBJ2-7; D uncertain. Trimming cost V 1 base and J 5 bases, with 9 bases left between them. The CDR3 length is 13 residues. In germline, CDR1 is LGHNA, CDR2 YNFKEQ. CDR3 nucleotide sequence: TGTGCCAGCAGCCAAGGGTACGAGGACGAGCAGTACTTC. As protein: CASSQGYEDEQYF.

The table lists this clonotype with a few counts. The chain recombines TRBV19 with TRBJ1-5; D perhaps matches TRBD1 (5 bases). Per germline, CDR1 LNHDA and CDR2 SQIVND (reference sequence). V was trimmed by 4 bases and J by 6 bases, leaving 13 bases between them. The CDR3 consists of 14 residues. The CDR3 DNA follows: TGTGCCAGTAGTAGCCAGGGAGAGGCTCAGCCCCAGCATTTT. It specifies CASSSQGEAQPQHF.

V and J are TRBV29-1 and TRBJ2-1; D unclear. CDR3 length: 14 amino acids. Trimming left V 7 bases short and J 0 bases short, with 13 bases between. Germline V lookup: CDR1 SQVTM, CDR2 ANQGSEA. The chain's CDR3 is CSAHDLASYNEQFF. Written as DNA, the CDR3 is TGCAGCGCCCACGACTTAGCCTCCTACAATGAGCAGTTCTTC.

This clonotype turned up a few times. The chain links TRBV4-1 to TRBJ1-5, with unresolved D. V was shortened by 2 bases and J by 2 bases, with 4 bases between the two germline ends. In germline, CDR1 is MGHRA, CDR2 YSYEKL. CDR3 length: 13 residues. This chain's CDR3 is CASSQTGNQPQHF. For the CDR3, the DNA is TGCGCCAGCAGCCAAACAGGCAATCAGCCCCAGCATTTT.

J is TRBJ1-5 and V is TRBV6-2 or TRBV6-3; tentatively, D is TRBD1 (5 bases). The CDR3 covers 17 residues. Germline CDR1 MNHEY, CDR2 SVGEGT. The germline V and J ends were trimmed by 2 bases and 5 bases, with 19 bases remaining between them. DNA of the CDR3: TGTGCCAGCAGTTACGGATGGGTACAGCGGGGCCATCAGCCCCAGCATTTT. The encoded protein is CASSYGWVQRGHQPQHF.

The CDR3 DNA reads as TGTGCCAGCAGTTTATCGATTTCGGGCAGGAGTTCACCCCTCCACTTT. Translation: CASSLSISGRSSPLHF. This chain connects TRBV27 to TRBJ1-6; D ambiguous. The germline V gene encodes CDR1 MNHEY and CDR2 SMNVEV (reference sequence). Trimming removed 0 bases at V and 9 bases at J, with 15 bases between. This CDR3 has 16 residues.

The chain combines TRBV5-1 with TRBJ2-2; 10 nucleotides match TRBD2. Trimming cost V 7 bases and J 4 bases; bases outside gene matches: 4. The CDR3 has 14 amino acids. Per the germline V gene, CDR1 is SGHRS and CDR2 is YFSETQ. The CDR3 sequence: CASGLAESTGELFF. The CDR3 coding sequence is TGCGCCAGCGGACTAGCGGAGTCCACCGGGGAGCTGTTTTTT.

The CDR3 DNA is TGTGCCTGGAGTCCGTGGACTAGCGGGACGTACACCGGGGAGCTGTTTTTT. Encoded protein: CAWSPWTSGTYTGELFF. This chain links TRBV30 with TRBJ2-2, with 12 positions matching TRBD2. Germline CDR1 reads GTSNPN; CDR2 reads SVGIG (reference sequence). The CDR3 totals 17 residues. V was pared by 2 bases and J by 3 bases, with 7 bases of the junction left unmatched. Together with reference TRBV30 and TRBJ2-2, the CDR3 gives the full variable domain: SQTIHQWPATLVQPVGSPLSLECTVEGTSNPNLYWYRQAAGRGLQLLFYSVGIGQISSEVPQNLSASRPQDRQFILSSKKLLLSDSGFYLCAWSPWTSGTYTGELFFGEGSRLTVL.

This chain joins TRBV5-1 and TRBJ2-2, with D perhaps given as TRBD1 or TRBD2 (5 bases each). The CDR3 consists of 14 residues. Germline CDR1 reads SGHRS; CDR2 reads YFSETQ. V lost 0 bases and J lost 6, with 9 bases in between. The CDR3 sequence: CASSLESGPGELFF. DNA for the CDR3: TGCGCCAGCAGCTTGGAATCGGGGCCCGGGGAGCTGTTTTTT.

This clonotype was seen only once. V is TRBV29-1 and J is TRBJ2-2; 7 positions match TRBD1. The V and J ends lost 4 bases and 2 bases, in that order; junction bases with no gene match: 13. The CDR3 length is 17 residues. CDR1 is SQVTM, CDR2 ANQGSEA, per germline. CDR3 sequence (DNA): TGCAGCGTTGCGGTTCCTTCCGGGACAGCAAACACCGGGGAGCTGTTTTTT. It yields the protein CSVAVPSGTANTGELFF.

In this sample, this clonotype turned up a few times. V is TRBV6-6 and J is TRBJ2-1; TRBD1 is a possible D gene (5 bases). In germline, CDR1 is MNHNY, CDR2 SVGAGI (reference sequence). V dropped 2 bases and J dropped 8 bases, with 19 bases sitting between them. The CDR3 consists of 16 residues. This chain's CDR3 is CASSYVGVVSDHEQFF. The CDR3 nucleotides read TGTGCCAGCAGTTACGTAGGGGTAGTGTCGGATCATGAGCAGTTCTTC.

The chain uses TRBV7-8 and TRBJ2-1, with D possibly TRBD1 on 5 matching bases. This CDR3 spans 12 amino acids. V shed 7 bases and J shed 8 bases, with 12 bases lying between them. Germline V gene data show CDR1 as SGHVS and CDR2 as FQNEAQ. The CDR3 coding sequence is TGTGCCAGCACTCCAAGGGGCGATGAGCAGTTCTTC. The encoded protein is CASTPRGDEQFF.

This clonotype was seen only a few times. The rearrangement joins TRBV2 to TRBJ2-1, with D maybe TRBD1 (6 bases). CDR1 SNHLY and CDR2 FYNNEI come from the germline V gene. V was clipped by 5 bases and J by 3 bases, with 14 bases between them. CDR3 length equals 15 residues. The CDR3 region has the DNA TGTGCCAGCAGTCCCGGGACATTGAACTACAATGAGCAGTTCTTC. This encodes CASSPGTLNYNEQFF.

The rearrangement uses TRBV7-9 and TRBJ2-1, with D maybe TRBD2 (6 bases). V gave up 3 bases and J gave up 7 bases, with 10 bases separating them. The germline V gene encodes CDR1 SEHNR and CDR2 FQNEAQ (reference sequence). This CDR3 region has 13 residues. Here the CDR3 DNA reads TGTGCCAGCAGCTTCGGGGGACTTAATGAGCAGTTCTTC. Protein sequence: CASSFGGLNEQFF.

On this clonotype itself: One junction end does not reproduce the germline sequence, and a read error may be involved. CDR3 sequence: CASSELRQGGSLPDAFF. As DNA, the CDR3 is TGTGCCAGCAGCGAACTAAGACAAGGGGGATCTTTACCTGATGCTTTCTTT. The V call is TRBV9, the J call TRBJ1-1; D is perhaps TRBD1 (6 bases). Germline CDR1 SGDLS, CDR2 YYNGEE. CDR3 size: 17 residues. Based on the CDR3 plus reference TRBV9 and TRBJ1-1, the full variable domain is DSGVTQTPKHLITATGQRVTLRCSPRSGDLSVYWYQQSLDQGLQFLIQYYNGEERAKGNILERFSAQQFPDLHSELNLSSLELGDSALYFCASSELRQGGSLPDAFFGQGTRLTVV.

This CDR3 reads CASSPDRGGFFGYTF. CDR3 nucleotides: TGTGCCAGCAGCCCGGACAGGGGCGGATTCTTTGGCTACACCTTC. This rearrangement joins TRBV9 to TRBJ1-2; 9 positions agree with TRBD1. The trim removed 4 bases at V and 7 bases at J, leaving 11 bases unmatched. The CDR3 totals 15 residues. The germline V gene has CDR1 SGDLS and CDR2 YYNGEE.

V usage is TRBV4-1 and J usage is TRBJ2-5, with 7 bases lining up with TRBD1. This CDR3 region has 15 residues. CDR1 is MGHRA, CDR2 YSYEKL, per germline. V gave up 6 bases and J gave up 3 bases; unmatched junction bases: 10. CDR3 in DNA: TGCGCCAGCAGGGATTTAGGACAGGTTAAAGAGACCCAGTACTTC. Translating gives CASRDLGQVKETQYF.

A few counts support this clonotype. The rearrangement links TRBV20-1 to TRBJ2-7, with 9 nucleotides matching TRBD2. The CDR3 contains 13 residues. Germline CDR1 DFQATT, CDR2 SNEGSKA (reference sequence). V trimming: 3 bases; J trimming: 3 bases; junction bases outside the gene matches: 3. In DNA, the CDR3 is TGCAGTGCTAGTGGCGGGAGGGGCTACGAGCAGTACTTC. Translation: CSASGGRGYEQYF.

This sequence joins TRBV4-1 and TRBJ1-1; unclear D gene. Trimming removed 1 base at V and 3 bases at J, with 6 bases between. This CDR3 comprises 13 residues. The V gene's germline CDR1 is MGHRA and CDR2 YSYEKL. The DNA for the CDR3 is TGCGCCAGCAGCCAAGTTGTATACACTGAAGCTTTCTTT. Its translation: CASSQVVYTEAFF.

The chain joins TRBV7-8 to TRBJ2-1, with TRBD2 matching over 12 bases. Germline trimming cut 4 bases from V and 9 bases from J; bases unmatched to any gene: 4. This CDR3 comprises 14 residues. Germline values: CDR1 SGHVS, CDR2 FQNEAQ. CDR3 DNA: TGTGCCAGCAGCTCTAGCGGGAGGGCCAGTGAGCAGTTCTTC. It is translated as CASSSSGRASEQFF.

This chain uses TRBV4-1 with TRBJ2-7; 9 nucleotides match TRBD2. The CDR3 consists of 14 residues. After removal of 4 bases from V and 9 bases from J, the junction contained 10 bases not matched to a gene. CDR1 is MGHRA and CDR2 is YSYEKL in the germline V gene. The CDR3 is CASSPPSGVVAQYF. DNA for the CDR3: TGCGCCAGCAGCCCCCCTAGCGGGGTGGTAGCGCAGTACTTC.

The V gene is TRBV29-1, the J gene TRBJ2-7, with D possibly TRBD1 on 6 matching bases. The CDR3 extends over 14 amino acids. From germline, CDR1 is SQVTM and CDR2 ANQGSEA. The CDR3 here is CSAINGAGAYEQYF. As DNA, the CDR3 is TGCAGTGCTATAAATGGGGCAGGGGCCTACGAGCAGTACTTC.

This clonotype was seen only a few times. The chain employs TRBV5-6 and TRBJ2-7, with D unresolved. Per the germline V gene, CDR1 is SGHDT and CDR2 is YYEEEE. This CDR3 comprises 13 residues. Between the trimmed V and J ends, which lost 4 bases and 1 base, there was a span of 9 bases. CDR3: CASSEDVSYEQYF. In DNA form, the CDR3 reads TGTGCCAGCAGCGAGGACGTATCCTACGAGCAGTACTTC.

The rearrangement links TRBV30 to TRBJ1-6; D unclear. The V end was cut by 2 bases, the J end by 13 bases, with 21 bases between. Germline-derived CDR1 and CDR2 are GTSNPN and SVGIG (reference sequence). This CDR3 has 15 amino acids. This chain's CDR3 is CAWSPPDRVSFPLHF. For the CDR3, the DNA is TGTGCCTGGAGTCCACCGGACCGCGTATCCTTCCCCCTCCACTTT.

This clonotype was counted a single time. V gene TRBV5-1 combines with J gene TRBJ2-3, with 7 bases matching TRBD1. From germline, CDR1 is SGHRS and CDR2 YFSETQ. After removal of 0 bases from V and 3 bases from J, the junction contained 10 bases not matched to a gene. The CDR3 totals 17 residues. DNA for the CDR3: TGCGCCAGCAGCTTGGGATCACCTTTACAGGGGACAGATACGCAGTATTTT. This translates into CASSLGSPLQGTDTQYF. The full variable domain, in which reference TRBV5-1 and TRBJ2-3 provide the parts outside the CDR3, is KAGVTQTPRYLIKTRGQQVTLSCSPISGHRSVSWYQQTPGQGLQFLFEYFSETQRNKGNFPGRFSGRQFSNSRSEMNVSTLELGDSALYLCASSLGSPLQGTDTQYFGPGTRLTVL.

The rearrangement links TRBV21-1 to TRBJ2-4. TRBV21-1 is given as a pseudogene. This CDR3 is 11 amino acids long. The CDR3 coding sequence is TGTGCCGGCCAATGGTGGGACATTCAGTACTTC. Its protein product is CAGQWWDIQYF.

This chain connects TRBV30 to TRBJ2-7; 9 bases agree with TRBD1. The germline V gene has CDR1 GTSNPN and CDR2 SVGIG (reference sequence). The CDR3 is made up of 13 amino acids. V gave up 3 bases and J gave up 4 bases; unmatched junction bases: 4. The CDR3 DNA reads TGTGCCTGGAGCGGGGGGACAGGGTACGAGCAGTACTTC. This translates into CAWSGGTGYEQYF.

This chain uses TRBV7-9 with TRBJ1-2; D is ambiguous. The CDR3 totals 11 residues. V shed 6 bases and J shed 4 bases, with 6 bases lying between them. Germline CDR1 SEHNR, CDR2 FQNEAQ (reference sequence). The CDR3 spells CASSSTYGYTF. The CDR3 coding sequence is TGTGCCAGCAGTTCAACCTATGGCTACACCTTC. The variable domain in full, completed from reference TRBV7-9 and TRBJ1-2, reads DTGVSQNPRHKITKRGQNVTFRCDPISEHNRLYWYRQTLGQGPEFLTYFQNEAQLEKSRLLSDRFSAERPKGSFSTLEIQRTEQGDSAMYLCASSSTYGYTFGSGTRLTVV.

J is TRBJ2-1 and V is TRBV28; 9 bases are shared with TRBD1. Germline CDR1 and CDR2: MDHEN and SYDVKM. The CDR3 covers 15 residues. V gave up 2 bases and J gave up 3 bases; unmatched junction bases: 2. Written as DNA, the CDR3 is TGTGCCAGCAGTTTACGACAGGGGGACTACAATGAGCAGTTCTTC. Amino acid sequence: CASSLRQGDYNEQFF.